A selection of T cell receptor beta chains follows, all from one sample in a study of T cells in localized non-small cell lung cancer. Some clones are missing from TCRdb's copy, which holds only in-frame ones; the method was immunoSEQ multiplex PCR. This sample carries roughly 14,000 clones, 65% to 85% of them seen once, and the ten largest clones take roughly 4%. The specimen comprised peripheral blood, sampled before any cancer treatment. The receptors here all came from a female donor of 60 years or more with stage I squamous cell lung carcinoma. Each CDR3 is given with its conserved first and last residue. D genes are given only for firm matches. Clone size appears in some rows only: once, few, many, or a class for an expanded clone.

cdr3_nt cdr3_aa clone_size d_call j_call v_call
TGTGCCAGCAGATCCCAGGCCCCACAAGAGACCCAGTACTTC CASRSQAPQETQYF - - TRBJ2-5 TRBV27
TGTGCCAGCAGTGAATTGGAGAACACCATATATTTT CASSELENTIYF - - TRBJ1-3 TRBV6-1
TGCGCCAGCAGTGAGTTGCCTGGGTCTTTTAGCTCCTATAATTCACCCCTCCACTTT CASSELPGSFSSYNSPLHF - - TRBJ1-6 TRBV10-2
TGCGCCAGCAGCTCCCAGGGGGGGAACACTGAAGCTTTCTTT CASSSQGGNTEAFF - TRBD1 TRBJ1-1 TRBV5-1
TGTGCCAGCAGTTACAGGGTTTGGTCACCCCTCCACTTT CASSYRVWSPLHF few - TRBJ1-6 TRBV2
TGCGCCAGCAGCTTGGCCGAGGGACAGCAAGAGACCCAGTACTTC CASSLAEGQQETQYF - TRBD1 TRBJ2-5 TRBV5-1
TGTGCCAGCAGTTACTGGCAGGGCAATCAGCCCCAGCATTTT CASSYWQGNQPQHF once - TRBJ1-5 TRBV6-6
TGTGCAAGTCGCCCCCCATCGCCAGCGGGGAGTTTCGATACGCAGTATTTT CASRPPSPAGSFDTQYF - - TRBJ2-3 TRBV12-2
TGTGCCAGCTCACAGACTAGCGGGGCTCATTCCTACGAGCAGTACTTC CASSQTSGAHSYEQYF few TRBD2 TRBJ2-7 TRBV18
TGTGCCAGCAGTTACAGATCATTGGGCACTGAAGCTTTCTTT CASSYRSLGTEAFF - - TRBJ1-1 TRBV27
TGTGCCAGCAGTTTAAACAGGGGGCGCGTAAATTCACCCCTCCACTTT CASSLNRGRVNSPLHF - TRBD1 TRBJ1-6 TRBV2
TGCGCCAGCAGTGTCGGAGGGGGGGGCTACGAGCAGTACTTC CASSVGGGGYEQYF once - TRBJ2-7 TRBV10-2
TGTGCCAGCGTTACTAGCGGGGGGACCACAGATACGCAGTATTTT CASVTSGGTTDTQYF - TRBD2 TRBJ2-3 TRBV6-1
TGTGCCAGCAGTGAAGCTTGGGGGGATGGCTACACCTTC CASSEAWGDGYTF - - TRBJ1-2 TRBV2
TGTGCCAGCAGCCGTGCCGGGACAGGGAGCCAAGAGACCCAGTACTTC CASSRAGTGSQETQYF - TRBD1 TRBJ2-5 TRBV28
TGTGCCAGCAGCCTCACCCAGCGCTGGGATTCACCCCTCCACTTT CASSLTQRWDSPLHF - - TRBJ1-6 TRBV9
TGTGCCAGCAGCTTAATGGGGACAGCGGCTGGAAACACCATATATTTT CASSLMGTAAGNTIYF - TRBD1 TRBJ1-3 TRBV7-8
TGTGCCAGCAGTAGCCCCGGGACGGTGAACACTGAAGCTTTCTTT CASSSPGTVNTEAFF - - TRBJ1-1 TRBV25-1
TGTGCCTGGAGTCCCTTGGTTGGAGCCGAGCAGTACTTC CAWSPLVGAEQYF - - TRBJ2-7 TRBV30
TGTGCCAGCAGCGTCGGAAGAGGTGGTGGTCAGCCCCAGCATTTT CASSVGRGGGQPQHF - - TRBJ1-5 TRBV7-2
TGTGCCAGCAGCTTAGCGGCGGGACTACTCGCCTACGAGCAGTACTTC CASSLAAGLLAYEQYF - TRBD2 TRBJ2-7 TRBV7-8
TGTGCCAGTAGGGCGGTGGGAAACACCATATATTTT CASRAVGNTIYF - - TRBJ1-3 TRBV19
TGTGCCAGCAGCTTCTGGCGCGGGGGAGATACGCAGTATTTT CASSFWRGGDTQYF few TRBD2 TRBJ2-3 TRBV7-2
TGTGCCAGCAGTGAACAACCTAATTCACCCCTCCACTTT CASSEQPNSPLHF - - TRBJ1-6 TRBV2
TGTGCCAGCAGCCCCATTAGAGGACTCGGCCTCGGCACTGAAGCTTTCTTT CASSPIRGLGLGTEAFF once - TRBJ1-1 TRBV11-2
TGTGCCAGCTCACCAACCCAGGGTGGCTACACCTTC CASSPTQGGYTF - - TRBJ1-2 TRBV18
TGTGCCAGCAGCTCAAGCTTGGACAGTTCGACCTACGAGCAGTACTTC CASSSSLDSSTYEQYF - - TRBJ2-7 TRBV7-9
TGCGCCAGCAGCCAGACGGGGGCCACGGGCGGCTACACCTTC CASSQTGATGGYTF few - TRBJ1-2 TRBV4-1
TGTGCCAGCAGCCAACCAGGTTCTAACTATGGCTACACCTTC CASSQPGSNYGYTF - - TRBJ1-2 TRBV4-2
TGCGCCAGCAGCCAAGATCATTCAGGGCAGGGCGACTATGGCTACACCTTC CASSQDHSGQGDYGYTF - - TRBJ1-2 TRBV4-3
TGTGCCAGCAGCTTAGAGCCCGGGGGACAAGAGACCCAGTACTTC CASSLEPGGQETQYF - - TRBJ2-5 TRBV7-7
TGTGCCAGCAGCGTACTAGCGGGGGGAGGAGAGACCCAGTACTTC CASSVLAGGGETQYF - TRBD2 TRBJ2-5 TRBV9
TGTGCCAGCAGCTTGGGAAAGGGCTCGGATTCACCCCTCCACTTT CASSLGKGSDSPLHF - - TRBJ1-6 TRBV7-9
TGTGCCAGCAGCGCTCAACTAGCGGGGGGGCCGGAGACCCAGTACTTC CASSAQLAGGPETQYF - TRBD2 TRBJ2-5 TRBV13
TGTGCCAGCTGGGGTTCGGGGGAGACCCAGTACTTC CASWGSGETQYF few - TRBJ2-5 TRBV7-2
TGTGCCAGCAGCTGGAGGGACGGAAAAAAGGGTGGCTACACCTTC CASSWRDGKKGGYTF - - TRBJ1-2 TRBV5-8
TGTGCCAGCGGCGGGGACACTACGAACACCGGGGAGCTGTTTTTT CASGGDTTNTGELFF - - TRBJ2-2 TRBV7-9